This entry lists 20 T cell receptor beta chains sequenced from one sample in a study of blood T cell repertoires in COVID-19 (dated by TCRdb to the early 2020s). Libraries were built with the immunoSEQ multiplex PCR assay. Not all clones reach the TCRdb copy of this immuneACCESS table, which keeps in-frame sequences only. Checked studies attribute under half of the gap to unresolved V genes and leave the rest unexplained. The sample contains about 210,000 clones, around four fifths of them found a single time. Around 9% of the sample is held by the ten biggest clonotypes. Sequencing was done on a sample of PBMCs or T cells enriched from blood (not recorded which). All receptors derive from a middle-aged man who had recovered from COVID-19.

This sequence joins TRBV5-8 and TRBJ1-4; D call uncertain. This CDR3 region has 10 residues. V lost 5 bases, J lost 8 bases, and 4 bases lay in between. Germline CDR1 SGHTS, CDR2 YDEGEE. The CDR3: CASRREKLFF. CDR3 in DNA: TGTGCCAGCAGGCGGGAAAAACTGTTTTTT.

This clone was seen a few times. The V call is TRBV18, the J call TRBJ2-1, with 11 bases matching TRBD1. CDR1 and CDR2 (germline): KGHSH, LQKENI. Trimming cost V 0 bases and J 3 bases; bases outside gene matches: 7. This CDR3 spans 18 amino acids. CDR3 sequence (DNA): TGTGCCAGCTCACCACCGGGTTTAGGGACAGGGGGCTACAATGAGCAGTTCTTC. This sequence encodes CASSPPGLGTGGYNEQFF.

The rearrangement joins TRBV21-1 to TRBJ1-1; the D segment call TRBD1 is taken from the table without a DNA check. TRBV21-1 is a pseudogene locus. The CDR3 is 16 residues long. As DNA, the CDR3 is TGTGCCAGCATTCTGGGTAAGGGGCCTCAAAACCGTGAAGCTTTCTTT. Protein: CASILGKGPQNREAFF.

The V gene is TRBV4-1, the J gene TRBJ1-2, with 7 bases lining up with TRBD1. V was clipped by 0 bases and J by 8 bases; unmatched bases: 9. The CDR3 sequence is 15 residues long. From germline, CDR1 is MGHRA and CDR2 YSYEKL. CDR3 amino acids: CASSQDLTGAWGYTF. CDR3 nucleotide sequence: TGCGCCAGCAGCCAAGATCTTACAGGGGCTTGGGGCTACACCTTC.

The rearrangement links TRBV19 to TRBJ1-5; D is possibly TRBD1 (5 bases). The CDR3 loop spans 16 amino acids. Per the germline V gene, CDR1 is LNHDA and CDR2 is SQIVND (reference sequence). V shed 2 bases and J shed 2 bases, with 13 bases lying between them. The CDR3 DNA sequence: TGTGCCAGTAGTATAAGGGCTTGGGGCGGCAATCAGCCCCAGCATTTT. Its translation: CASSIRAWGGNQPQHF.

The chain uses TRBV6-1 and TRBJ1-6; D might be TRBD1 (5 bases). V gave up 4 bases and J gave up 0 bases, with 22 bases separating them. This CDR3 region has 20 residues. Germline-derived CDR1 and CDR2 are MNHNS and SASEGT. In DNA form, the CDR3 reads TGTGCCAGCAGTGTATTCTCGGACATAATCGGAAGCTCCTATAATTCACCCCTCCACTTT. This translates into CASSVFSDIIGSSYNSPLHF.

The sample holds a few counts of this clone. V usage is TRBV24-1 and J usage is TRBJ2-2; a weak D match, TRBD2 (6 bases). CDR3 length equals 13 residues. Germline lookup yields CDR1 KGHDR and CDR2 SFDVKD. Trimming pared 5 bases from V and 3 bases from J, leaving 6 bases between. The CDR3 bases are TGTGCCACCAGTGCGGGGGACACCGGGGAGCTGTTTTTT. Amino acid sequence: CATSAGDTGELFF.

The chain uses TRBV7-6 and TRBJ2-7; D is perhaps TRBD1 (5 bases). Germline V lookup: CDR1 SGHVS, CDR2 FNYEAQ. V was shortened by 2 bases and J by 6 bases, with 23 bases between the two germline ends. There are 17 residues in the CDR3. In nucleotides, the CDR3 is TGTGCCAGCAGCTTATCCCACCAGGCAGGGCGTGCCGGCGAGCAGTACTTC. It specifies CASSLSHQAGRAGEQYF.

The chain has TRBV30 and TRBJ2-7; possibly TRBD1 for D (6 bases). V gave up 6 bases and J gave up 3 bases, with 12 bases separating them. This CDR3 contains 12 residues. CDR1 is GTSNPN and CDR2 is SVGIG in the germline V gene (reference sequence). Here the CDR3 reads CACVTGNYEQYF. For the CDR3, the DNA is TGTGCCTGCGTTACAGGGAACTACGAGCAGTACTTC.

CDR3 nucleotides: TGTGCCAGTAAGAAGCTAGCGACTAACTACAATGAGCAGTTCTTC. This translates into CASKKLATNYNEQFF. V is TRBV19 and J is TRBJ2-1; TRBD2 is a possible D gene (6 bases). The CDR3 sequence is 15 residues long. CDR1 and CDR2 from the germline V gene are LNHDA and SQIVND (reference sequence). Trimming took off 7 bases at V and 3 bases at J, with 16 bases between the two ends.

V is TRBV18 and J is TRBJ1-1; D not certain. The CDR3 has 17 residues. Germline V gives CDR1 KGHSH, CDR2 LQKENI. V shed 2 bases and J shed 5 bases, with 21 bases lying between them. In DNA, the CDR3 is TGTGCCAGCTCACCAATCGAGCTGGCGGAAGAGTATACTGAAGCTTTCTTT. Translation: CASSPIELAEEYTEAFF.

The J gene is TRBJ1-5, the V gene TRBV7-9; 10 bases line up with TRBD1. Germline V CDR1 and CDR2: SEHNR, FQNEAQ (reference sequence). Trimming took 1 base from V and 6 from J; bases not matched to a gene: 12. The CDR3 loop spans 18 amino acids. CDR3 amino acids: CASSLGGDRGIGCQPQHF. CDR3 DNA: TGTGCCAGCAGCTTAGGCGGGGACAGGGGAATCGGTTGTCAGCCCCAGCATTTT.

The chain links TRBV28 to TRBJ1-1; 8 nucleotides agree with TRBD1. The junction had 10 bases not matched to a gene; V was cut back by 6 bases and J by 1 base. CDR3 length: 16 residues. The germline CDR1 and CDR2 sequences are MDHEN and SYDVKM. CDR3 nucleotide sequence: TGTGCCAGCAGCCAGAAGGACAGGGCGAGGAACACTGAAGCTTTCTTT. It encodes CASSQKDRARNTEAFF. Looking up the rest from reference TRBV28 and TRBJ1-1 gives the full variable domain: DVKVTQSSRYLVKRTGEKVFLECVQDMDHENMFWYRQDPGLGLRLIYFSYDVKMKEKGDIPEGYSVSREKKERFSLILESASTNQTSMYLCASSQKDRARNTEAFFGQGTRLTVV.

This rearrangement joins TRBV13 to TRBJ2-5; the D gene is possibly TRBD2 (6 bases). V lost 5 bases, J lost 5 bases, and 9 bases lay in between. This CDR3 has 12 residues. Germline V gene sequence: CDR1 PRHDT, CDR2 FYEKMQ (reference sequence). CDR3 sequence reads: CASSRGYETQYF. CDR3 nucleotides: TGTGCCAGCAGCCGGGGGTATGAGACCCAGTACTTC.

The V and J genes are TRBV7-9 and TRBJ1-2; 10 positions agree with TRBD1. V gave up 4 bases and J gave up 3 bases; unmatched junction bases: 8. The CDR3 runs to 16 residues. CDR1 SEHNR and CDR2 FQNEAQ come from the germline V gene (reference sequence). As DNA, the CDR3 is TGTGCCAGCAGCTCGATTATTGGACAGGGGGACTATGGCTACACCTTC. It yields the protein CASSSIIGQGDYGYTF.

The chain has TRBV3-1 (or the pseudogene TRBV3-2) and TRBJ2-2, with D perhaps TRBD2 (6 bases). This CDR3 contains 16 residues. The germline V gene encodes CDR1 LGHDT and CDR2 YNNKEL (reference sequence). Trimming cost V 4 bases and J 4 bases, with 16 bases left between them. The CDR3 is CASSRRLGRGTGELFF. The CDR3 DNA sequence: TGTGCCAGCAGCCGGCGACTAGGCCGGGGCACCGGGGAGCTGTTTTTT.

The J gene is TRBJ2-3, the V gene TRBV11-3; 9 bases fit TRBD1. The CDR3 loop spans 15 amino acids. Germline CDR1 is SGHNT and CDR2 is YENEEA. V was clipped by 5 bases and J by 6 bases; unmatched bases: 9. CDR3 loop: CASSTRQGGPDTQYF. DNA of the CDR3: TGTGCCAGCAGCACCCGACAGGGGGGTCCGGATACGCAGTATTTT.

The chain combines TRBV7-9 with TRBJ1-2, with a weak D call TRBD1 (5 bases). This CDR3 contains 12 residues. Germline V gene data show CDR1 as SEHNR and CDR2 as FQNEAQ (reference sequence). V lost 5 bases to trimming and J lost 7 bases, with 11 bases between them. CDR3 in DNA: TGTGCCAGCAGCGTAACAGGTTTTGGCTACACCTTC. Its translation is CASSVTGFGYTF.

The chain uses TRBV4-1 and TRBJ1-2; 7 positions match TRBD1. Germline V gene data show CDR1 as MGHRA and CDR2 as YSYEKL. The CDR3 totals 14 residues. V was pared by 3 bases and J by 2 bases, with 3 bases of the junction left unmatched. The CDR3 DNA reads as TGCGCCAGCAGCCACTTGGGACAGAACTATGGCTACACCTTC. It codes for CASSHLGQNYGYTF.

This chain uses TRBV21-1 with TRBJ1-4; the D call in the table, TRBD1, was not verified against the DNA. TRBV21-1 corresponds to a pseudogene. This CDR3 region has 19 residues. The CDR3 spells CASSKGGTGSPPANEKLFF. The CDR3, as DNA: TGTGCCAGCAGCAAAGGGGGGACAGGGTCGCCACCAGCTAATGAAAAACTGTTTTTT.